This TCR beta chain originates from a study of OX40 agonist ivuxolimab in advanced cancers. TCRdb keeps only in-frame clones here, not all; method: immunoSEQ multiplex PCR. Among 41,000 or so clones, around 81% were seen once, and the ten largest hold under 3.5%. The CDR3 has 17 amino acids. Per the germline V gene, CDR1 is SGHNT and CDR2 is YYREEE (reference sequence). The V and J ends lost 3 bases and 0 bases, in that order; junction bases with no gene match: 5. This chain joins TRBV5-4 and TRBJ2-1; TRBD2 aligns across 11 bases. This sequence was found in an adult with an advanced solid tumor such as melanoma, head and neck, liver or kidney cancer. This material consisted of CD4+ or CD8+ T cells sorted from blood, taken in a trial of the OX40 agonist ivuxolimab. The CDR3 nucleotides read TGTGCCAGCAGCTCGGGACTAGCGGTGAGCTCCTACAATGAGCAGTTCTTC. Translation gives CASSSGLAVSSYNEQFF.